The next 7 T cell receptor beta chains were all read from a single sample in a study of blood T cell repertoires in COVID-19. This table comes from immunoSEQ multiplex PCR, and its TCRdb copy is limited to in-frame clones, with some not included. The sample holds more than 300,000 clones, nearly 90% seen once. Sequenced: PBMCs or T cells enriched from blood (not recorded which). Source of these receptors: a woman in her 30s who had recovered from COVID-19.

This clone came up a few times. The gene calls are TRBV5-5 and TRBJ1-1, with D perhaps matching TRBD1 (5 bases). CDR1 is SGHKS and CDR2 is YYEKEE in the germline V gene (reference sequence). The V and J ends lost 5 bases and 1 base respectively, with 12 bases between them. The length of the CDR3 is 14 residues. CDR3 nucleotides: TGTGCCAGCAGACGGACAACAGGGAACACTGAAGCTTTCTTT. This encodes CASRRTTGNTEAFF.

The V and J genes are TRBV6-2 or TRBV6-3 and TRBJ2-7; perhaps TRBD1 as D (6 bases). Per germline, CDR1 MNHEY and CDR2 SVGEGT. CDR3 length: 14 amino acids. Trimming took off 5 bases at V and 2 bases at J, with 13 bases between the two ends. The CDR3 bases are TGTGCCAGCAGTCCCCCCGGGACAACCTACGAGCAGTACTTC. Residues: CASSPPGTTYEQYF.

This chain joins TRBV7-9 and TRBJ1-5, with TRBD1 as a possible D gene (5 bases). The CDR3 totals 15 residues. V lost 0 bases, J lost 4 bases, and 10 bases lay in between. Germline assignment: CDR1 SEHNR and CDR2 FQNEAQ (reference sequence). This chain's CDR3 is CASSLAKAGNQPQHF. CDR3 DNA sequence: TGTGCCAGCAGCTTAGCGAAGGCAGGGAATCAGCCCCAGCATTTT.

The chain employs TRBV19 and TRBJ1-4; D gene unclear. This CDR3 contains 14 residues. V dropped 5 bases and J dropped 3 bases, with 10 bases sitting between them. The germline gives CDR1 LNHDA, CDR2 SQIVND (reference sequence). CDR3 in DNA: TGTGCCAGTAGTCCAGACACGGCTAATGAAAAACTGTTTTTT. Its translation is CASSPDTANEKLFF.

This chain uses TRBV30 with TRBJ2-7; unclear D gene. Germline V gene lookup returns CDR1 GTSNPN and CDR2 SVGIG (reference sequence). The CDR3 extends over 14 amino acids. Trimming took off 0 bases at V and 6 bases at J, with 15 bases between the two ends. Written as DNA, the CDR3 is TGTGCCTGGAGTGTTTCTACCTTTACCGGCGAGCAGTACTTC. It translates to CAWSVSTFTGEQYF.

The V call is TRBV7-2, the J call TRBJ1-1, with 7 bases that match TRBD1. The CDR3 totals 15 residues. Looked up from germline, CDR1 is SGHTA and CDR2 is FQGNSA. V was pared by 5 bases and J by 8 bases, with 14 bases of the junction left unmatched. The CDR3 here is CASSPPAGTVREAFF. In DNA, the CDR3 is TGTGCCAGCAGCCCCCCAGCCGGGACAGTCCGGGAAGCTTTCTTT.

The chain has TRBV2 and TRBJ1-1, with D hard to call. The CDR3 length is 15 residues. V gave up 7 bases and J gave up 1 base, with 16 bases separating them. Germline V CDR1 and CDR2: SNHLY, FYNNEI. The CDR3 region has the DNA TGTGCCAGCAAGCGGGTGTTCGAAGGGAACACTGAAGCTTTCTTT. Translating gives CASKRVFEGNTEAFF.